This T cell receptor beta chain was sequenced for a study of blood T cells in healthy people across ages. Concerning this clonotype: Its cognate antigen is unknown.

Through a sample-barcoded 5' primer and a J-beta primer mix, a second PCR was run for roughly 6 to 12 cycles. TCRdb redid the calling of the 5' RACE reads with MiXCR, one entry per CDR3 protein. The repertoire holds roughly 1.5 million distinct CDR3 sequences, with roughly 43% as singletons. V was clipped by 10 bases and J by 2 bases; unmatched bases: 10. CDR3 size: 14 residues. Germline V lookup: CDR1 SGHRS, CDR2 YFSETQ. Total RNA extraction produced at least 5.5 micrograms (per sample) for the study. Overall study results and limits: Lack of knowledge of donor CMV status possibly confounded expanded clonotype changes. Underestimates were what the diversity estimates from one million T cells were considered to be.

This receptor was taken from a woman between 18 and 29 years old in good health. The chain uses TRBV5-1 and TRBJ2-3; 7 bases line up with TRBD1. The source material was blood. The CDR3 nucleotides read TGCGCCGGCCGACAGGGAACCTCCACAGATACGCAGTATTTT. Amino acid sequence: CAGRQGTSTDTQYF.